This T cell receptor (beta chain) was documented in a study of shared clonotypes between healthy human individuals. Across the whole study: Three CD4 naive, three CD4 memory, two CD8 naive and one CD8 memory plate were used per donor. Study results and limitations: Naive subsets typically showed greater estimated richness than memory subsets.

Donors comprised only Caucasian adults living in Nashville, Tennessee. Of note for this clone: Antigen: not known.

CDR3 size: 14 residues. The germline V gene encodes CDR1 MNHNY and CDR2 SVGAGI (reference sequence). The J segment lost 7 bases and the V segment lost 4 bases, leaving 3 bases of the junction unmatched. Data came from immunoSEQ multiplex PCR; TCRdb stores just in-frame clones and leaves some out. The sample has hundreds of thousands of clones; around 78% are singletons. J is TRBJ2-1 and V is TRBV6-6; 11 nucleotides match TRBD2. The clonotype comes from a woman in her 30s in good health. The sequencing input was memory CD4+ T cells sorted from blood. Subset of the sample: CD45RA-negative fraction. In DNA, the CDR3 is TGTGCCAGCAGTTTCCGGACTAGCGGGAATGAGCAGTTCTTC. This gives the protein CASSFRTSGNEQFF.